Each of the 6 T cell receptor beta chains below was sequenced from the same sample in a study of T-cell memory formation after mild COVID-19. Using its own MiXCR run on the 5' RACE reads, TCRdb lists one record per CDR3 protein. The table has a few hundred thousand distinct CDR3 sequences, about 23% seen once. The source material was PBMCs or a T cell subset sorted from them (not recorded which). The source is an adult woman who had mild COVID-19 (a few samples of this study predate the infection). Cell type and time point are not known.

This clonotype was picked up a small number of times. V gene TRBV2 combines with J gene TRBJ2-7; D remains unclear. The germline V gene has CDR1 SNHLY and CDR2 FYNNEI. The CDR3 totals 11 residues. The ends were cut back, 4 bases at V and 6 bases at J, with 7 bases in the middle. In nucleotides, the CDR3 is TGTGCCAGCAGTGCGGAAGCCGAGCAGTACTTC. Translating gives CASSAEAEQYF.

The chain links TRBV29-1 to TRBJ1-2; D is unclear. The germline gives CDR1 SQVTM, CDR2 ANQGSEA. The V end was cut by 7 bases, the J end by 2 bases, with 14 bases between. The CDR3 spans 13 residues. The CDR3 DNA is TGCAGCGGATTTGACGGGTTAAACTATGGCTACACCTTC. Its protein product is CSGFDGLNYGYTF.

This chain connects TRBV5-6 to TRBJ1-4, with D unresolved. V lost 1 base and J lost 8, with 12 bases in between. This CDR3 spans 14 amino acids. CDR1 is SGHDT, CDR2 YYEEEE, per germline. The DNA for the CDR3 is TGTGCCAGCAGCTTGAGGGCAGTTGGCGAAAAACTGTTTTTT. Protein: CASSLRAVGEKLFF.

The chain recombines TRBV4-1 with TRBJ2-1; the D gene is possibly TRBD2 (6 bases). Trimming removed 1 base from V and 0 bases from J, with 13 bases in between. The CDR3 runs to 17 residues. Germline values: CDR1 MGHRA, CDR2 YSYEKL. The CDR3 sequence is CASSQAAGHYSYNEQFF. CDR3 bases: TGCGCCAGCAGCCAAGCGGCGGGGCATTACTCCTACAATGAGCAGTTCTTC.

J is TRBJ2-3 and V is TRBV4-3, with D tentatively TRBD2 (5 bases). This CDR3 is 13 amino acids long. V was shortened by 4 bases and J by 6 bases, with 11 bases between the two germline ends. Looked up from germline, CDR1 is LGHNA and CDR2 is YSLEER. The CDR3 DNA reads TGCGCCAGCAGCCCCCCGAGGGCCGATACGCAGTATTTT. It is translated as CASSPPRADTQYF.

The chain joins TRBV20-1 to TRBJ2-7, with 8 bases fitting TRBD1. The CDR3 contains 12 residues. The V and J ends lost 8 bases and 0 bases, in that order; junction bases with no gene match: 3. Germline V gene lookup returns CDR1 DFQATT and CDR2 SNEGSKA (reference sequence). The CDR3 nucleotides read TGCAGTCCCGGACAGGGCTCCTACGAGCAGTACTTC. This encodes CSPGQGSYEQYF.